A single T cell receptor (beta chain) is shown here with its context. The antigen is not known. The data originate from a study of cytomegalovirus exposure and HLA in healthy donors. A multiplex PCR was run with 60 Vbeta primers and 13 Jbeta primers. Method: immunoSEQ multiplex PCR; TCRdb's copy keeps in-frame clones and lacks some. Of about 130,000 clones listed, approximately 80% are singletons. Points from the study as a whole: In a later analysis, HLA-C alleles had the fewest associated TCRs, DRB1 alleles the most.

The CDR3 covers 14 residues. V lost 8 bases, J lost 4 bases, and 6 bases stayed unmatched. Per germline, CDR1 SGHRS and CDR2 YFSETQ. The V call is TRBV5-1, the J call TRBJ1-2, with TRBD1 matching 12 bases. The sequence came from a girl aged 2-9 years in good health and CMV-seronegative. The sequenced sample was PBMCs. CDR3 DNA: TGCGCCAGTGAACCGGGACAGGGGGCCTATGGCTACACCTTC. As protein: CASEPGQGAYGYTF. The full variable domain, in which reference TRBV5-1 and TRBJ1-2 provide the parts outside the CDR3, is KAGVTQTPRYLIKTRGQQVTLSCSPISGHRSVSWYQQTPGQGLQFLFEYFSETQRNKGNFPGRFSGRQFSNSRSEMNVSTLELGDSALYLCASEPGQGAYGYTFGSGTRLTVV.